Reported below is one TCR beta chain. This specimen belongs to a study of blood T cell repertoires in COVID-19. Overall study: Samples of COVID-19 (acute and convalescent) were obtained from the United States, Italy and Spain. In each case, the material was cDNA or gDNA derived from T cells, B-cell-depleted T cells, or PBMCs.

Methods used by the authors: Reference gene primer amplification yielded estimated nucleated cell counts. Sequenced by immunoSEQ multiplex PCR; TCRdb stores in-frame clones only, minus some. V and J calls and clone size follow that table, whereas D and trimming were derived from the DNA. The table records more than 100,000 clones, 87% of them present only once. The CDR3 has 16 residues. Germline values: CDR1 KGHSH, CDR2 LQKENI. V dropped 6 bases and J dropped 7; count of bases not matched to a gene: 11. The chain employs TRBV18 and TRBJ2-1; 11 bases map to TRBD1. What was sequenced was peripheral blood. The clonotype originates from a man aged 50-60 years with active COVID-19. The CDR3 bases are TGTGCCAGCTCCCAAAATGGACAGGGGGCTTGGAATGAGCAGTTCTTC. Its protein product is CASSQNGQGAWNEQFF.